This T cell receptor (beta chain) is from a study of T and B cells in COVID-19 patients. Study-wide findings and caveats: No sequencing was yet done of CD4+, regulatory or CD8+ subsets, or of SARS-CoV-2-responsive or tetramer+ sorted cells.

BIOMED2 TRB-A/B primer pools were used in multiplex TRB PCR. TCRdb redid the calling of the multiplex PCR reads with MiXCR, one entry per CDR3 protein. This table holds about 14,000 distinct CDR3 sequences, about 25% found once. Germline V gives CDR1 SQVTM, CDR2 ANQGSEA. The germline V and J ends were trimmed by 7 bases and 1 base, with 10 bases remaining between them. The CDR3 has 12 amino acids. This clonotype is classed as medium-sized. Its antigen is as yet unknown. From blood, roughly 220-550 ng of genomic DNA served as TRB template. This chain uses TRBV29-1 with TRBJ2-5; maybe TRBD1 (5 bases). Material: blood. This clonotype originated in a human donor who had recovered from COVID-19. DNA for the CDR3: TGCAGCGGGGGCGGAACCCAAGAGACCCAGTACTTC. This gives the protein CSGGGTQETQYF.